These T cell receptor beta chains were read from a single sample in a study of Graves' ophthalmopathy and Graves' hyperthyroidism. TCRdb used MiXCR to reprocess the multiplex PCR reads, holding one entry per CDR3 protein. The sample yields about 400,000 distinct CDR3 sequences, around 20% seen once. What was sequenced was peripheral blood. The receptors come from a woman under 30 with Graves' ophthalmopathy. Each CDR3 is given with its conserved first and last residue. A D gene is named only where the DNA matches it firmly. Clone size appears in some rows only: once, few, many, or a class for an expanded clone.

clone_size: .
j_call: TRBJ2-4
d_call: .
v_call: TRBV30
cdr3_nt: TGTGCCTGGAGTCCAGGACACATTCAGTACTTC
cdr3_aa: CAWSPGHIQYF

clone_size: many
j_call: TRBJ2-1
d_call: TRBD2
v_call: TRBV24-1
cdr3_nt: TGTGCCACCAGTGATTTGGGTAGCGGGAACTCCTACAATGAGCAGTTCTTC
cdr3_aa: CATSDLGSGNSYNEQFF

clone_size: .
j_call: TRBJ1-2
d_call: .
v_call: TRBV7-2
cdr3_nt: TGTGCCAGCAGACTAGATGGGTCCCCTGGCTACACCTTC
cdr3_aa: CASRLDGSPGYTF

clone_size: once
j_call: TRBJ2-7
d_call: TRBD1
v_call: TRBV28
cdr3_nt: TGTGCCAGCAGGAACCAGGGGGTCATGTCCTACGAGCAGTACTTC
cdr3_aa: CASRNQGVMSYEQYF

clone_size: once
j_call: TRBJ2-2
d_call: .
v_call: TRBV12-3/TRBV12-4
cdr3_nt: TGTGCCAGCAGTTTAGGTCGAAGGAGCGGGGAGCTGTTTTTT
cdr3_aa: CASSLGRRSGELFF

clone_size: many
j_call: TRBJ2-7
d_call: .
v_call: TRBV6-2/TRBV6-3
cdr3_nt: TGTGCCAGCAGTTCACCATCTGAAAACCGAGGTTACGAGCAGTACTTC
cdr3_aa: CASSSPSENRGYEQYF

clone_size: .
j_call: TRBJ2-7
d_call: .
v_call: TRBV6-2/TRBV6-3
cdr3_nt: TGTGCCAGCAGTTACTCCCCAAGTAGAGCCTACGAGCAGTACTTC
cdr3_aa: CASSYSPSRAYEQYF

clone_size: many
j_call: TRBJ2-5
d_call: TRBD2
v_call: TRBV28
cdr3_nt: TGTGCCAGCAGCCCTGGCGGGCGGGGGGGGCAAGAGACCCAGTACTTC
cdr3_aa: CASSPGGRGGQETQYF

clone_size: many
j_call: TRBJ2-5
d_call: .
v_call: TRBV28
cdr3_nt: TGTGCCAGCAGTAATGGGCTGGCGATAATCCAAGAGACCCAGTACTTC
cdr3_aa: CASSNGLAIIQETQYF

clone_size: many
j_call: TRBJ2-2
d_call: TRBD2
v_call: TRBV6-2/TRBV6-3
cdr3_nt: TGTGCCAGCATCGATCCGGGACTAAACACCGGGGAGCTGTTTTTT
cdr3_aa: CASIDPGLNTGELFF

clone_size: .
j_call: TRBJ2-5
d_call: .
v_call: TRBV6-2/TRBV6-3
cdr3_nt: TGTGCCAGCAGAACGTGGGAGACCCAGTACTTC
cdr3_aa: CASRTWETQYF

clone_size: many
j_call: TRBJ1-3
d_call: TRBD1
v_call: TRBV6-1
cdr3_nt: TGTGCCAGCAAAAGGACAGGCTCTGGAAACACCATATATTTT
cdr3_aa: CASKRTGSGNTIYF

clone_size: .
j_call: TRBJ1-5
d_call: .
v_call: TRBV6-5
cdr3_nt: TGTGCCAGCAGTTACGCAGGGTTTAATCAGCCCCAGCATTTT
cdr3_aa: CASSYAGFNQPQHF

clone_size: .
j_call: TRBJ1-5
d_call: .
v_call: TRBV6-1
cdr3_nt: TGTGCCAGCAGTGGGACCGGGGCCAATCAGCCCCAGCATTTT
cdr3_aa: CASSGTGANQPQHF

clone_size: .
j_call: TRBJ2-7
d_call: TRBD1
v_call: TRBV28
cdr3_nt: TGTGCCAGCAGGGGCCAGGGGGTTGGGGAGCAGTACTTC
cdr3_aa: CASRGQGVGEQYF

clone_size: many
j_call: TRBJ2-7
d_call: .
v_call: TRBV4-2
cdr3_nt: TGTGCCAGCAGCCATGCCCAAGAAGGTTTATCCTACGAGCAGTACTTC
cdr3_aa: CASSHAQEGLSYEQYF

clone_size: many
j_call: TRBJ1-1
d_call: .
v_call: TRBV19
cdr3_nt: TGTGCCAGTATTCGGCGCGGACCCAGCACTGAAGCTTTCTTT
cdr3_aa: CASIRRGPSTEAFF

clone_size: .
j_call: TRBJ1-1
d_call: .
v_call: TRBV27
cdr3_nt: TGTGCCAGCAGTTTCGGGGGGTTCAGCACTGAAGCTTTCTTT
cdr3_aa: CASSFGGFSTEAFF

clone_size: few
j_call: TRBJ1-5
d_call: .
v_call: TRBV12-3/TRBV12-4
cdr3_nt: TGTGCCAGCAGTTTAGGGTCAGTTAGCAATCAGCCCCAGCATTTT
cdr3_aa: CASSLGSVSNQPQHF

clone_size: .
j_call: TRBJ2-5
d_call: TRBD2
v_call: TRBV6-5
cdr3_nt: TGTGCCAGCAGTATACTAGCGGGAGCGAGAGAGACCCAGTACTTC
cdr3_aa: CASSILAGARETQYF

clone_size: .
j_call: TRBJ2-7
d_call: TRBD2
v_call: TRBV6-2/TRBV6-3
cdr3_nt: TGTGCCAGCAGTTACGCTACTAGCGGCTACGAGCAGTACTTC
cdr3_aa: CASSYATSGYEQYF

clone_size: many
j_call: TRBJ1-1
d_call: .
v_call: TRBV9
cdr3_nt: TGTGCCAGCAATGGGGGGGCTCTGAGCACTGAAGCTTTCTTT
cdr3_aa: CASNGGALSTEAFF

clone_size: many
j_call: TRBJ2-7
d_call: TRBD2
v_call: TRBV29-1
cdr3_nt: TGCAGCGTTGAAGCAGGCCTAGCGGGGGAAAGAGGGCAGTACTTC
cdr3_aa: CSVEAGLAGERGQYF

clone_size: .
j_call: TRBJ2-5
d_call: .
v_call: TRBV5-1
cdr3_nt: TGCGCCAGCAGCTACACAGGGAGGGAGACCCAGTACTTC
cdr3_aa: CASSYTGRETQYF

clone_size: many
j_call: TRBJ2-3
d_call: .
v_call: TRBV5-1
cdr3_nt: TGCGCCAGCAGCTTGGCCAGCGGGTCCGCCCTCGACACAGATACGCAGTATTTT
cdr3_aa: CASSLASGSALDTDTQYF

clone_size: many
j_call: TRBJ2-7
d_call: TRBD2
v_call: TRBV24-1
cdr3_nt: TGTGCCACCGGACTAGCGGTCTACGAGCAATACTTC
cdr3_aa: CATGLAVYEQYF

clone_size: few
j_call: TRBJ1-1
d_call: .
v_call: TRBV18
cdr3_nt: TGTGCCAGCTCACCGCCCTCCGGGACAAACGAAGCTTTCTTT
cdr3_aa: CASSPPSGTNEAFF

clone_size: many
j_call: TRBJ1-1
d_call: .
v_call: TRBV6-2/TRBV6-3
cdr3_nt: TGTGCCAGCAGACCCCGCTTGGAGGGGATGGGGGAAGCTTTCTTT
cdr3_aa: CASRPRLEGMGEAFF

clone_size: few
j_call: TRBJ1-2
d_call: .
v_call: TRBV12-3/TRBV12-4
cdr3_nt: TGTGCCAGCAGCCACGCTGGGTTTTTGGGATATGGCTACACCTTC
cdr3_aa: CASSHAGFLGYGYTF

clone_size: many
j_call: TRBJ2-3
d_call: .
v_call: TRBV28
cdr3_nt: TGTGCCAGCAGCTCCCCTGGATGGGAGAGCACAGATACGCAGTATTTT
cdr3_aa: CASSSPGWESTDTQYF

clone_size: many
j_call: TRBJ2-2
d_call: .
v_call: TRBV6-1
cdr3_nt: TGTGCCAGCACCTTCACCGGGGAGCTGTTTTTT
cdr3_aa: CASTFTGELFF

clone_size: many
j_call: TRBJ2-6
d_call: .
v_call: TRBV30
cdr3_nt: TGTGCCTGGACGGTGTCTGGGGCCAACGTCCTGACTTTC
cdr3_aa: CAWTVSGANVLTF

clone_size: many
j_call: TRBJ2-7
d_call: .
v_call: TRBV19
cdr3_nt: TGTGCCAGCAAATTCCGGGACGGAATCTCCTACGAGCAGTACTTC
cdr3_aa: CASKFRDGISYEQYF

clone_size: many
j_call: TRBJ2-5
d_call: .
v_call: TRBV27
cdr3_nt: TGTGCCAGCAGTCTCGCCGGGATGCCCGATCAAGAGACCCAGTACTTC
cdr3_aa: CASSLAGMPDQETQYF

clone_size: .
j_call: TRBJ2-2
d_call: TRBD1
v_call: TRBV29-1
cdr3_nt: TGCAGCGTTCTGGACAGGTCGAACACCGGGGAGCTGTTTTTT
cdr3_aa: CSVLDRSNTGELFF

clone_size: many
j_call: TRBJ1-1
d_call: .
v_call: TRBV7-2
cdr3_nt: TGTGCCAGCAGCCCAATGGTATTGAACACTGAAGCTTTCTTT
cdr3_aa: CASSPMVLNTEAFF

clone_size: many
j_call: TRBJ2-7
d_call: .
v_call: TRBV28
cdr3_nt: TGTGCCAGCAGTGTACAGGGGAGGGAGCAGTACTTC
cdr3_aa: CASSVQGREQYF

clone_size: many
j_call: TRBJ1-3
d_call: .
v_call: TRBV27
cdr3_nt: TGTGCCGGCAACGATGTTTGGGCTGGAAACACCATATATTTT
cdr3_aa: CAGNDVWAGNTIYF

clone_size: many
j_call: TRBJ2-7
d_call: TRBD1
v_call: TRBV7-3
cdr3_nt: TGTGCCAGCAGCTTAAGGGCAGGGGGCCACGAGCAGTACTTC
cdr3_aa: CASSLRAGGHEQYF

clone_size: .
j_call: TRBJ2-2
d_call: .
v_call: TRBV11-2
cdr3_nt: TGTGCCAGCAGCCTCGAAAGTCGGACCGGGGAGCTGTTTTTT
cdr3_aa: CASSLESRTGELFF

clone_size: many
j_call: TRBJ1-3
d_call: .
v_call: TRBV15
cdr3_nt: TGTGCCACCAGCAGAACGGGACGGCGCTCTGGAAACACCATATATTTT
cdr3_aa: CATSRTGRRSGNTIYF

clone_size: .
j_call: TRBJ2-4
d_call: .
v_call: TRBV5-1
cdr3_nt: TGCGCCAGCAGCTTGGAGGGGCGGAGGACCAAAAACATTCAGTACTTC
cdr3_aa: CASSLEGRRTKNIQYF

clone_size: many
j_call: TRBJ2-7
d_call: TRBD2
v_call: TRBV7-2
cdr3_nt: TGTGCCAGCAGCTCTAGCGGGAGGTCCCGAGAGCAGTACTTC
cdr3_aa: CASSSSGRSREQYF

clone_size: many
j_call: TRBJ2-5
d_call: TRBD2
v_call: TRBV9
cdr3_nt: TGTGCCAGCAGCGTAAGCGGGAAGGAGACCCAGTACTTC
cdr3_aa: CASSVSGKETQYF

clone_size: many
j_call: TRBJ2-5
d_call: .
v_call: TRBV9
cdr3_nt: TGTGCCAGCAGCCCGAGACTAGGTGATCAAGAGACCCAGTACTTC
cdr3_aa: CASSPRLGDQETQYF

clone_size: many
j_call: TRBJ1-5
d_call: TRBD1
v_call: TRBV19
cdr3_nt: TGTGCCAGTATCCAAACAGGGGGCTGGTATCAGCCCCAGCATTTT
cdr3_aa: CASIQTGGWYQPQHF

clone_size: many
j_call: TRBJ2-5
d_call: .
v_call: TRBV15
cdr3_nt: TGTGCCACCAGCGGAGACTTCCAAGAGACCCAGTACTTC
cdr3_aa: CATSGDFQETQYF

clone_size: many
j_call: TRBJ2-5
d_call: TRBD2
v_call: TRBV20-1
cdr3_nt: TGCAGTGCTAGCCTAGCGGGAGAGACCCAGTACTTC
cdr3_aa: CSASLAGETQYF

clone_size: many
j_call: TRBJ2-7
d_call: TRBD1
v_call: TRBV7-2
cdr3_nt: TGTGCCAGCAGCTTAACGGACAGGGCGACCGAGCAGTACTTC
cdr3_aa: CASSLTDRATEQYF

clone_size: many
j_call: TRBJ2-7
d_call: .
v_call: TRBV28
cdr3_nt: TGTGCCGCTACAGCTACTTCCTACGAGCAGTACTTC
cdr3_aa: CAATATSYEQYF

clone_size: many
j_call: TRBJ1-1
d_call: .
v_call: TRBV4-2
cdr3_nt: TGTGCCAGCAGCCAAGAGGTCGGGGCGGGGGACACTGAAGCTTTCTTT
cdr3_aa: CASSQEVGAGDTEAFF

clone_size: many
j_call: TRBJ1-1
d_call: TRBD1
v_call: TRBV6-1
cdr3_nt: TGTGCCAGCACGGAGGGGGCAATTGAAGCTTTCTTT
cdr3_aa: CASTEGAIEAFF

clone_size: many
j_call: TRBJ1-1
d_call: TRBD1
v_call: TRBV5-1
cdr3_nt: TGCGCCAGCAGCGTAGACAGGGGTACGACTACTGAAGCTTTCTTT
cdr3_aa: CASSVDRGTTTEAFF

clone_size: few
j_call: TRBJ1-5
d_call: .
v_call: TRBV19
cdr3_nt: TGTGCCAGTAGTCTCGGGACCGGCCAGGGGCCCCAGCATTTT
cdr3_aa: CASSLGTGQGPQHF

clone_size: .
j_call: TRBJ2-7
d_call: .
v_call: TRBV6-2/TRBV6-3
cdr3_nt: TGTGCCAGCAGTTACGACAGCTTACCCTACGAGCAGTACTTC
cdr3_aa: CASSYDSLPYEQYF

clone_size: many
j_call: TRBJ1-6
d_call: .
v_call: TRBV13
cdr3_nt: TGTGCCAGCAGCTTTGGCCCTAGCTCCTATAATTCACCCCTCCACTTT
cdr3_aa: CASSFGPSSYNSPLHF

clone_size: many
j_call: TRBJ1-2
d_call: .
v_call: TRBV12-3/TRBV12-4
cdr3_nt: TGTGCCAGCAGCCAGACAAACTATGGCTACACCTTC
cdr3_aa: CASSQTNYGYTF

clone_size: .
j_call: TRBJ2-7
d_call: TRBD2
v_call: TRBV12-3/TRBV12-4
cdr3_nt: TGTGCCAGCAGCCCCCGAGCGGGAGAAGTCGAGCAGTACTTC
cdr3_aa: CASSPRAGEVEQYF

clone_size: many
j_call: TRBJ2-2
d_call: TRBD1
v_call: TRBV28
cdr3_nt: TGTGCCAGCAGACGGACAGGGCGGACCGGGGAGCTGTTTTTT
cdr3_aa: CASRRTGRTGELFF

clone_size: many
j_call: TRBJ1-5
d_call: TRBD1
v_call: TRBV2
cdr3_nt: TGTGCCAGCAGTTTTACAGGGGGACATCAGCCCCAGCATTTT
cdr3_aa: CASSFTGGHQPQHF